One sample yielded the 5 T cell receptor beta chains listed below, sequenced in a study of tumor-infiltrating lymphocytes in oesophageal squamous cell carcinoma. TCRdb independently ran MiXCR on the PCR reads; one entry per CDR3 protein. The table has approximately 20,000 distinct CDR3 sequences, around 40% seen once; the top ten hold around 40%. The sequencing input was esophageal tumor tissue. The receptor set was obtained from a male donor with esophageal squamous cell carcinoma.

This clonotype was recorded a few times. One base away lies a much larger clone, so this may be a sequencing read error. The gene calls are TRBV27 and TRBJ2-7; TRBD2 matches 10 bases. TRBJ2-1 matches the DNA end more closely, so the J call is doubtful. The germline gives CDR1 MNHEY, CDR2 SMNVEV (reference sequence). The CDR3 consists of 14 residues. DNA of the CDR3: TGTGCCAGCAGTTTTAGAGCGGGGGGGCGCGAGCAGTTCTTC. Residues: CASSFRAGGREQFF.

The DNA of the CDR3 is TGTGCCAGCAGGACAGGGAGGTACACAGATACGCAGTATTTT. Its protein product is CASRTGRYTDTQYF. The J gene is TRBJ2-3, the V gene TRBV6-1, with a tentative D call TRBD1 (7 bases). Germline CDR1 and CDR2: MNHNS and SASEGT. The CDR3 totals 14 residues. Trimming took 6 bases from V and 2 from J, leaving 12 bases between them.

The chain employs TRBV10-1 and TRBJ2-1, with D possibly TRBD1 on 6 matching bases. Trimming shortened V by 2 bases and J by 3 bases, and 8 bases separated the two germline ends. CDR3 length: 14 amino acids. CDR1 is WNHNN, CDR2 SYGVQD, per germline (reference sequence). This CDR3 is CASSEPGDYNEQFF. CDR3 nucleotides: TGCGCCAGCAGTGAGCCAGGGGACTACAATGAGCAGTTCTTC.

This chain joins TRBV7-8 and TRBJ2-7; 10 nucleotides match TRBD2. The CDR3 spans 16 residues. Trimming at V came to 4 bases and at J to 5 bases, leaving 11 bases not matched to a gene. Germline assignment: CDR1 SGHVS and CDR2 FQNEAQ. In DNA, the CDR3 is TGTGCCAGCAGCTCTGCCCTGGGTAGCGGGGGGAACGAGCAGTACTTC. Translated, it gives CASSSALGSGGNEQYF.

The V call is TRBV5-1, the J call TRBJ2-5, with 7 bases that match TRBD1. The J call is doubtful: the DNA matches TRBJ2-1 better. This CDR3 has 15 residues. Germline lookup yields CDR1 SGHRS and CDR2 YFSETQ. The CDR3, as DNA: TGCGCCAGCAGCGGGGGAGACAGGGCCCAAGAGACCCAGTTCTTC. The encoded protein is CASSGGDRAQETQFF.